This entry features one T cell receptor (beta chain) sequence. V shed 1 base, J shed 2 bases, and the junction held 6 bases outside the gene matches. The CDR3 totals 16 residues. Germline V lookup: CDR1 SEHNR, CDR2 FQNEAQ (reference sequence). This record comes from a study of cytomegalovirus exposure and HLA in healthy donors. The overall study: Earlier results showed 90 million to 130 million unique TCR beta sequences derived from 150 million to 200 million T cells.

PCR used 60 Vbeta primers and 13 Jbeta primers. The data were produced by immunoSEQ multiplex PCR, yet TCRdb's version contains in-frame clones alone and is incomplete. Its table lists tens of thousands of clones. The chain combines TRBV7-9 with TRBJ2-3, with 7 bases identical to TRBD2. The sequence came from a woman aged 40 to 55 in good health and CMV-seronegative. Input material: PBMCs. This chain's CDR3 is CASSLGASGYTDTQYF. DNA of the CDR3: TGTGCCAGCAGCTTAGGAGCTAGCGGTTACACAGATACGCAGTATTTT.